This T cell receptor (beta chain) derives from a study of response to subunit inactivated influenza vaccine. This CDR3 comprises 16 residues. Looked up from germline, CDR1 is SGHNT and CDR2 is YYREEE (reference sequence). The ends lost 4 bases at V and 3 bases at J; junction bases unmatched: 3. This clonotype has a single count. The antigen remains unidentified. MiXCR, run by TCRdb on the RT-PCR reads, gives a single entry per CDR3 protein. Among about 700,000 distinct CDR3 sequences listed, approximately 14% were seen once. Findings and limits, study-wide: Few additional T cells are recruited per seasonal influenza vaccination, authors suggested.

The clonotype originates from a man in his fifties who received an inactivated influenza vaccine. The material was PBMCs from blood, obtained 14 to 15 days before vaccination. The chain has TRBV5-4 and TRBJ2-2, with 13 bases that match TRBD2. The CDR3 protein is CASSPTSGRYTGELFF. The CDR3 nucleotides are TGTGCCAGCAGCCCGACTAGCGGGAGGTACACCGGGGAGCTGTTTTTT.